This T cell receptor (beta chain) was observed in a study of immune cell composition in non-small cell lung cancer. Study as a whole: Tumours were mainly lung adenocarcinoma or squamous cell carcinoma. Study results and limitations: Squamous carcinomas (75%) more often had tumour-associated clones >0.5% than adenocarcinomas (around 35%). Top 10 clone scores and clonality were higher in squamous than adenocarcinoma. TIL tumour reactivity correlated with maximal tumour-associated clone frequency in adenocarcinoma.

A word on this clone: The antigen remains unidentified.

The V segment lost 1 base and the J segment 6 bases; nucleotides outside the gene matches: 2. The length of the CDR3 is 16 residues. Per the germline V gene, CDR1 is LNHDA and CDR2 is SQIVND (reference sequence). Repertoires were generated with immunoSEQ multiplex PCR, while TCRdb's copy carries only in-frame clones and drops some. This table holds roughly 15,000 clones, about two thirds found once. J is TRBJ2-1 and V is TRBV19; the match to TRBD2 covers 14 bases. The clonotype originates from a human donor with non-small cell lung cancer. The sample was lung tumor tissue. CDR3 protein: CASSIATSGGVNEQFF. The CDR3 DNA is TGTGCCAGTAGTATAGCGACTAGCGGGGGGGTCAATGAGCAGTTCTTC.